This T cell receptor beta chain was observed in a study of blood T cell repertoires in COVID-19. In the study overall: Acute and convalescent COVID-19 samples came from the United States, Italy and Spain. PBMCs, B-cell-depleted T cells, or T cells were the source of the cDNA or gDNA that made up the material.

Germline V gives CDR1 MNHEY, CDR2 SVGEGT. V lost 1 base and J lost 6; bases outside the gene matches: 11. The CDR3 totals 19 residues. In the study's own analysis: Nucleated cell number was recorded as an estimate derived from reference gene primer amplification. TCRdb's table, derived via immunoSEQ multiplex PCR, lists solely in-frame clones and lacks some. The V and J calls and the clone size are those of that table, but D and trimming were determined from the DNA. This table holds 35,000 to 45,000 clones, over 65% found once. The chain recombines TRBV6-2 or TRBV6-3 with TRBJ2-1, with TRBD2 matching 14 bases. The TCR originated in a man in his sixties or seventies with acute or convalescent COVID-19. Sequencing was done on a sample of peripheral blood. The DNA of the CDR3 is TGTGCCAGCAGTTACTTAGCGGGGACTAGCGGGAGTAAAAGCAATGAGCAGTTCTTC. Translating it yields CASSYLAGTSGSKSNEQFF.